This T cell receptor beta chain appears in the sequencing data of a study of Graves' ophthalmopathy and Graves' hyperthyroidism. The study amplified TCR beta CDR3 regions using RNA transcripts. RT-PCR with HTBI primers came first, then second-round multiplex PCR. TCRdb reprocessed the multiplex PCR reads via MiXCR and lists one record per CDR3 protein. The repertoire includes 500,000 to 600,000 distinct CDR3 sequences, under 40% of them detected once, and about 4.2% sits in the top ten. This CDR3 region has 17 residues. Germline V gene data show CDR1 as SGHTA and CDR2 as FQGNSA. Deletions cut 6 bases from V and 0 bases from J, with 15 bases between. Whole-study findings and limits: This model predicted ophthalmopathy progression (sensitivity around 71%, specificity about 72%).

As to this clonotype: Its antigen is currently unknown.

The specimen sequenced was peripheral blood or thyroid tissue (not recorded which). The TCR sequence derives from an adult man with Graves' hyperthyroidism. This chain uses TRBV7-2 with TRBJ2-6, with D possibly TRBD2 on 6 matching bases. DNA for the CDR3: TGTGCCAGCAGTCAAGGGACTTCCATCTCTGGGGCCAACGTCCTGACTTTC. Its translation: CASSQGTSISGANVLTF.